Listed below are T cell receptor beta chains from one sample, sequenced in a study of long-term antiretroviral therapy in people with HIV. The assay was immunoSEQ multiplex PCR, and TCRdb's table has in-frame clones only and misses some. The profile shows over 25,000 clones, about 77% of them singletons. The sequenced sample was unsorted PBMCs, obtained 1.5 years before starting antiretroviral therapy. The receptor source for this set is a young man with HIV. The CDR3 runs from the conserved cysteine through the conserved F or W. D genes are given only for firm matches. Rows may omit the clone size; those that give it use once, few, many or a size class.

J gene	CDR3 length	V gene	D gene	clone size	CDR3 DNA	CDR3 protein
TRBJ1-3	14	TRBV28	.	.	TGTGCCAGCAGGGCAGCCGACTCTGGAAACACCATATATTTT	CASRAADSGNTIYF
TRBJ2-1	14	TRBV28	TRBD2	.	TGTGCCACTAGCGGGCCGAGCTCCTACAATGAGCAGTTCTTC	CATSGPSSYNEQFF
TRBJ2-3	14	TRBV5-1	.	.	TGCGCCAGCAGCTTGGATAGGGACGGAGATACGCAGTATTTT	CASSLDRDGDTQYF
TRBJ1-6	16	TRBV18	.	.	TGTGCCAGCTCACCATATAGAGGGGTGGAGAATTCACCCCTCCACTTT	CASSPYRGVENSPLHF
TRBJ2-7	16	TRBV27	.	.	TGTGCCAGCAGTTTAACTCGACAGTCCGTGGGCTACGAGCAGTACTTC	CASSLTRQSVGYEQYF
TRBJ2-7	14	TRBV19	TRBD1	medium-sized	TGTGCCAGTAGTATCGGGACAGGGGAATACGAGCAGTACTTC	CASSIGTGEYEQYF
TRBJ2-1	10	TRBV7-2	.	.	TGTGCCAGCGGATACAATGAGCAGTTCTTC	CASGYNEQFF
TRBJ1-1	12	TRBV6-6	.	.	TGTGCCAGCAGTTACAGAAGCACTGAAGCTTTCTTT	CASSYRSTEAFF
TRBJ1-2	14	TRBV5-1	TRBD1	.	TGCGCCAGCCGACAGGGGGCGCAAGGGGATGGCTACACCTTC	CASRQGAQGDGYTF
TRBJ2-5	11	TRBV28	.	.	TGTGCCAGCCTTTCCGGAGAGACCCAGTACTTC	CASLSGETQYF
TRBJ1-2	16	TRBV4-3	TRBD1	.	TGCGCCAGCAGCCGAAAACTGACAGGGGGGGTATTCGGCTACACCTTC	CASSRKLTGGVFGYTF
TRBJ2-3	15	TRBV2	.	once	TGTGCCAGCAGTGGGGCATCCTCAAGCACAGATACGCAGTATTTT	CASSGASSSTDTQYF
TRBJ2-3	15	TRBV30	TRBD2	.	TGTGCCTGGACAACTCTAGCGGGGGGGCCAGATACGCAGTATTTT	CAWTTLAGGPDTQYF
TRBJ1-1	15	TRBV29-1	TRBD1	.	TGCAGCGTCTCGTACAGGGGGAGGAAGAACACTGAAGCTTTCTTT	CSVSYRGRKNTEAFF
TRBJ2-3	12	TRBV19	TRBD2	.	TGTGCCAGTAGTGGGGGGGTTGATACGCAGTATTTT	CASSGGVDTQYF
TRBJ2-2	17	TRBV27	TRBD2	.	TGTGCCAGCAGTTGGCTAGCGGGAGTTAAAGGCACCGGGGAGCTGTTTTTT	CASSWLAGVKGTGELFF